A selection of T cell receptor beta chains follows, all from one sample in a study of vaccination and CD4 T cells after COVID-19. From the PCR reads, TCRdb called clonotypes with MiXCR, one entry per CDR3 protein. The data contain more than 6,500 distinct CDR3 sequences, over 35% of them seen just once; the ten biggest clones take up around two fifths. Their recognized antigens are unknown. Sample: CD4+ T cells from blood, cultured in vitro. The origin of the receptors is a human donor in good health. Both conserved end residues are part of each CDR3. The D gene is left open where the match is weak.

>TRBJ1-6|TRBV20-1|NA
CSARPFENSPLHF
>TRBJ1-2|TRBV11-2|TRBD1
CASRREGAKNGYTF
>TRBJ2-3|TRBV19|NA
CASNSFTDTQYF
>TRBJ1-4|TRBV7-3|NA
CASSLLTGPNEKLFF
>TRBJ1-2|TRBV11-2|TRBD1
CASSPGGGGGYTF
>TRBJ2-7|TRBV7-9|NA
CASSFAGTVYEQYF
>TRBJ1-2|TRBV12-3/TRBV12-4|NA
CASTSPGRDGYTF
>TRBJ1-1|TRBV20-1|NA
CSAPSPFNTEAFF
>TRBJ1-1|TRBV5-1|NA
CASSSSSGHTEAFF
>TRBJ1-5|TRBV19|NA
CASSIGGAFLQPQHF
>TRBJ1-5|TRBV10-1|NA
CASSAGVGQPQHF
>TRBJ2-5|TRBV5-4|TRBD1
CASSSTGRGLQETQYF
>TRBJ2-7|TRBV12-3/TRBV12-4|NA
CASSLNGYEQYF
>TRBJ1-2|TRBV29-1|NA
CSVDESGYTF
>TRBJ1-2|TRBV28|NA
CASSYNYGYTF
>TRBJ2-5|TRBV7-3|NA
CASSLGGPETQYF
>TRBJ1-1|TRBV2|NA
CAIVGGSTEAFF